This T cell receptor (beta chain) was observed in a study of T cell clonotyping in hematopoietic cell transplantation. Samples: about 28 days before transplant, then days 30, 100 and 180 after. As to this clone: What it binds is unknown.

Study-wide findings and caveats: Higher Inverse Simpson Index values in graft donor and pretransplant recipient predicted broader posttransplant TCR diversity. Without cell sorting, CD4 versus CD8 contributions remain unresolved. Recipient TCR diversity dropped after transplant; expanded clonotypes rose from day 30 to 180.

Libraries were prepared by immunoSEQ multiplex PCR; TCRdb keeps only in-frame clonotypes and omits some of them. The table has several thousand clones, about 30% seen once; the top ten hold around 17%. The origin of this receptor is a female patient in her fifties or sixties who had an allogeneic stem cell transplant from an unrelated donor, so the T cells may come from the graft donor. Some clones in this sample may be carry-over from other donors' samples. The sample consisted of peripheral blood mononuclear cells, taken 30 days after allogeneic stem cell transplant.

The CDR3 DNA reads as TGTGCCAGCAGTGTCGGGGGAGATACGCAGTATTTT. Amino acids: CASSVGGDTQYF. This chain links TRBV2 with TRBJ2-3; D is perhaps TRBD2 (6 bases). In germline, CDR1 is SNHLY, CDR2 FYNNEI. The V and J ends lost 4 bases and 5 bases respectively, with 7 bases between them. The CDR3 covers 12 residues.